The 22 T cell receptor beta chains below were found in one sample sequenced in a study of control samples from healthy donors and cancer patients (dated by TCRdb to between 2020 and 2021). Library creation used the immunoSEQ multiplex PCR assay. Entries here come from immuneACCESS through TCRdb and include only in-frame sequences with V and J called. Some clones fail to appear in such tables; in the studies checked, an unresolved V gene covers under half of the shortfall, and the cause of the remainder is unknown. In all, the sample holds about 130,000 clones, and about 93% of those were seen once. Approximately 15% of the sample is taken by the ten largest. The sequencing input was PBMCs. All receptors come from a man in his 60s with colorectal cancer.

This clone was seen only once. The V and J genes are TRBV19 and TRBJ1-1, with a tentative D call TRBD1 (5 bases). The CDR3 has 14 residues. The ends were cut back, 5 bases at V and 0 bases at J, with 10 bases in the middle. Germline CDR1 is LNHDA and CDR2 is SQIVND (reference sequence). CDR3 protein: CASSSTQVNTEAFF. The CDR3 DNA sequence: TGTGCCAGTAGTTCGACACAGGTGAACACTGAAGCTTTCTTT.

The sample holds one count of this clone. V usage is TRBV7-9 and J usage is TRBJ1-2, with a possible D match to TRBD1 (5 bases). CDR1 and CDR2 from the germline V gene are SEHNR and FQNEAQ (reference sequence). This CDR3 is 15 amino acids long. Trimming left V 5 bases short and J 5 bases short, with 18 bases between. CDR3 loop: CASSPTGTADYGYTF. In nucleotides, the CDR3 is TGTGCCAGCAGCCCAACCGGGACGGCCGATTATGGCTACACCTTC. Supplemented by reference TRBV7-9 and TRBJ1-2, the full variable domain reads DTGVSQNPRHKITKRGQNVTFRCDPISEHNRLYWYRQTLGQGPEFLTYFQNEAQLEKSRLLSDRFSAERPKGSFSTLEIQRTEQGDSAMYLCASSPTGTADYGYTFGSGTRLTVV.

The chain carries TRBV14 and TRBJ1-4; a weak D match, TRBD1 (5 bases). Germline V lookup: CDR1 SGHDN, CDR2 FVKESK. The germline V and J ends were trimmed by 1 base and 8 bases, with 5 bases remaining between them. This CDR3 is built from 12 residues. The CDR3 DNA sequence: TGTGCCAGCAGCCAAGGGGGGGAAAAACTGTTTTTT. Amino acid sequence: CASSQGGEKLFF.

This clone showed up just once. The chain combines TRBV6-2 or TRBV6-3 with TRBJ2-7; D is possibly TRBD2 (6 bases). The germline V gene encodes CDR1 MNHEY and CDR2 SVGEGT. Trimming stripped 5 bases from V and 4 bases from J, with 15 bases between. This CDR3 has 14 residues. The CDR3 region has the DNA TGTGCCAGCAGTAGCTACGGGAGAGGGTACGAGCAGTACTTC. The encoded protein is CASSSYGRGYEQYF.

V usage is TRBV6-2 or TRBV6-3 and J usage is TRBJ2-7; TRBD1 matches at 7 bases. The J segment lost 2 bases and the V segment lost 6 bases, leaving 7 bases of the junction unmatched. The CDR3 has 14 residues. Germline V gene lookup returns CDR1 MNHEY and CDR2 SVGEGT. CDR3 in amino acids: CASSDWTGTYEQYF. As DNA, the CDR3 is TGTGCCAGCAGCGACTGGACAGGTACCTACGAGCAGTACTTC.

V and J are TRBV24-1 and TRBJ1-1; D gene ambiguous. The CDR3 is 11 residues long. Looked up from germline, CDR1 is KGHDR and CDR2 is SFDVKD. The V end was cut by 8 bases, the J end by 8 bases, with 11 bases between. Here the CDR3 reads CATMDGREAFF. For the CDR3, the DNA is TGTGCCACCATGGACGGAAGAGAAGCTTTCTTT.

J is TRBJ1-6 and V is TRBV2; D gene uncertain. The germline V gene encodes CDR1 SNHLY and CDR2 FYNNEI. Trimming stripped 0 bases from V and 8 bases from J, with 8 bases between. There are 14 residues in the CDR3. The CDR3, as DNA: TGTGCCAGCAGTGAAGCCGGGGAAGATTCACCCCTCCACTTT. Translation gives CASSEAGEDSPLHF.

The V gene is TRBV6-5, the J gene TRBJ2-3; possibly TRBD2 for D (6 bases). Germline lookup yields CDR1 MNHEY and CDR2 SVGAGI. Trimming took off 8 bases at V and 6 bases at J, with 21 bases between the two ends. CDR3 length: 15 residues. The CDR3 bases are TGTGCCAGCCGACCGCGGGGTGCAATGACGGATACGCAGTATTTT. It yields the protein CASRPRGAMTDTQYF.

The V and J genes are TRBV5-1 and TRBJ2-3, with TRBD2 identical over 11 bases. Unmatched junction bases numbered 3, after V lost 1 base and J lost 5 bases. CDR1 and CDR2 (germline): SGHRS, YFSETQ. CDR3 size: 15 residues. The CDR3 is CASSLTSGGGDTQYF. The DNA for the CDR3 is TGCGCCAGCAGCTTGACTAGCGGGGGAGGAGATACGCAGTATTTT.

This clone showed up just once. The chain employs TRBV7-2 and TRBJ2-5, with 12 bases fitting TRBD2. From germline, CDR1 is SGHTA and CDR2 FQGNSA. V shed 2 bases, J shed 4 bases, and the junction held 2 bases outside the gene matches. This CDR3 comprises 15 residues. The CDR3 is CASSLLAGGPETQYF. The CDR3 DNA is TGTGCCAGCAGCTTACTAGCGGGGGGGCCAGAGACCCAGTACTTC.

V and J are TRBV5-8 and TRBJ1-1, with D possibly being TRBD1 (5 bases). Trimming took off 4 bases at V and 9 bases at J, with 28 bases between the two ends. Germline V CDR1 and CDR2: SGHTS, YDEGEE. CDR3 length: 17 amino acids. The CDR3 loop is CASSRRAEGGELFKAFF. The DNA of the CDR3 is TGTGCCAGCAGCCGACGGGCCGAAGGAGGGGAATTGTTTAAAGCTTTCTTT.

The chain couples TRBV19 to TRBJ2-7, with D perhaps TRBD2 (6 bases). The CDR3 spans 15 residues. Trimming stripped 3 bases from V and 2 bases from J, with 14 bases between. Germline-derived CDR1 and CDR2 are LNHDA and SQIVND (reference sequence). The CDR3 DNA is TGTGCCAGTAGTATCCTCCGGACGGGGGCCTACGAGCAGTACTTC. Amino acid sequence: CASSILRTGAYEQYF.

The sample holds one count of this clone. The J gene is TRBJ2-5, the V gene TRBV5-4, with unresolved D. CDR1 is SGHNT and CDR2 is YYREEE in the germline V gene (reference sequence). This CDR3 contains 13 residues. The V end was cut by 3 bases, the J end by 3 bases, with 9 bases between. CDR3 in DNA: TGTGCCAGCAGCTCTTGGGTCGAAGAGACCCAGTACTTC. The encoded protein is CASSSWVEETQYF.

A single count supports this clone. Other nucleotide sequences from this sample produce the same CDR3. This chain connects TRBV25-1 to TRBJ1-4, with a possible D match to TRBD1 (5 bases). CDR1 is MGHDK and CDR2 is SYGVNS in the germline V gene. V gave up 2 bases and J gave up 5 bases, with 9 bases separating them. This CDR3 spans 14 amino acids. The CDR3 DNA reads as TGTGCCAGCAGTGAAGTGGGGCCAAATGAAAAACTGTTTTTT. This sequence encodes CASSEVGPNEKLFF.

This clone turned up a few times. The V and J genes are TRBV7-9 and TRBJ1-1; the match to TRBD1 covers 9 bases. V shed 5 bases, J shed 5 bases, and the junction held 9 bases outside the gene matches. The CDR3 sequence is 15 residues long. The germline gives CDR1 SEHNR, CDR2 FQNEAQ (reference sequence). CDR3 residues: CASSPTGGRWTEAFF. CDR3 bases: TGTGCCAGCAGCCCGACAGGGGGGAGGTGGACTGAAGCTTTCTTT.

This clone appeared once. This chain joins TRBV7-9 and TRBJ1-1; D gene ambiguous. The CDR3 covers 16 residues. The germline V gene has CDR1 SEHNR and CDR2 FQNEAQ (reference sequence). The V gene lost 5 bases and the J gene lost 5 bases, with 21 bases spanning the gap. CDR3 coding DNA: TGTGCCAGCAGCGTAATCCTACAGAACACGGGGACTGAAGCTTTCTTT. Encoded protein: CASSVILQNTGTEAFF.

The J gene is TRBJ2-7, the V gene TRBV5-6; D assignment may be TRBD1 or TRBD2 (5 bases each). The CDR3 runs to 14 residues. The V gene's germline CDR1 is SGHDT and CDR2 YYEEEE. Trimming took 4 bases from V and 0 from J, leaving 11 bases between them. DNA of the CDR3: TGTGCCAGCAGCACGACAGCGGTCTCCTACGAGCAGTACTTC. Its protein is CASSTTAVSYEQYF.

V and J are TRBV6-5 and TRBJ2-7, with D possibly TRBD2 on 6 matching bases. The CDR3 runs to 14 residues. The germline V gene encodes CDR1 MNHEY and CDR2 SVGAGI. V gave up 6 bases and J gave up 0 bases, with 12 bases separating them. This CDR3 reads CASSLAVSSYEQYF. CDR3 coding DNA: TGTGCCAGCAGCTTAGCGGTAAGCTCCTACGAGCAGTACTTC.

This clone was found once. The chain is built from TRBV7-8 and TRBJ2-6; D may be TRBD1 or TRBD2 (6 bases each). Trimming removed 5 bases from V and 2 bases from J, with 13 bases in between. The CDR3 runs 16 residues. Looked up from germline, CDR1 is SGHVS and CDR2 is FQNEAQ. CDR3 loop: CASSARGGTGANVLTF. CDR3 coding DNA: TGTGCCAGCAGCGCGAGAGGGGGGACTGGGGCCAACGTCCTGACTTTC.

V gene TRBV5-1 combines with J gene TRBJ1-2; D may be TRBD1 (6 bases). This CDR3 contains 13 residues. V lost 6 bases, J lost 13 bases, and 22 bases lay in between. Germline loops: CDR1 SGHRS, CDR2 YFSETQ. This CDR3 reads CASTETGSRLLTF. The CDR3 DNA sequence: TGCGCCAGCACCGAGACAGGCTCTCGTTTGCTCACCTTC. Full variable domain (outside the CDR3, taken from reference TRBV5-1 and TRBJ1-2): KAGVTQTPRYLIKTRGQQVTLSCSPISGHRSVSWYQQTPGQGLQFLFEYFSETQRNKGNFPGRFSGRQFSNSRSEMNVSTLELGDSALYLCASTETGSRLLTFGSGTRLTVV.

The chain employs TRBV29-1 and TRBJ2-5, with D tentatively TRBD1 (5 bases). Trimming took off 4 bases at V and 7 bases at J, with 16 bases between the two ends. Germline V gene data show CDR1 as SQVTM and CDR2 as ANQGSEA. The CDR3 extends over 13 amino acids. CDR3: CSVAEQGAGTQYF. DNA of the CDR3: TGCAGCGTTGCAGAGCAAGGGGCTGGGACCCAGTACTTC.

The chain links TRBV11-2 to TRBJ1-1, with unresolved D. Trimming pared 0 bases from V and 11 bases from J, leaving 16 bases between. The CDR3 runs 14 residues. Germline V gene data show CDR1 as SGHAT and CDR2 as FQNNGV. CDR3 protein: CASSLDSRTSGAFF. As DNA, the CDR3 is TGTGCCAGCAGCTTAGATTCCAGGACGTCTGGTGCTTTCTTT.